This is a list of T cell receptor beta chains from one sample in a study of shared clonotypes between healthy human individuals. Sequencing used immunoSEQ multiplex PCR; TCRdb keeps in-frame clones, though not all of them. The sample has approximately 740,000 clones, more than 85% seen once. The material sequenced was naive CD8+ T cells sorted from blood. The origin of the receptors is a man younger than 40 in good health. CDR3s include the opening cysteine and the closing phenylalanine or tryptophan. The order of the fields is V gene, J gene, D gene, CDR3 protein. The D gene is left open where the match is weak.

TRBV6-1	TRBJ2-6	NA	CASSDWGTGANVLTF
TRBV27	TRBJ2-5	TRBD2	CASSLTSGRETQYF
TRBV28	TRBJ2-3	TRBD1	CASSLGTGGWTDTQYF
TRBV7-9	TRBJ2-5	TRBD2	CASSFLGTSGVLQETQYF
TRBV4-3	TRBJ2-7	NA	CASSQDLGSYYEQYF
TRBV19	TRBJ2-1	NA	CASSIPTVSLVQNEQFF
TRBV23-1	TRBJ1-2	TRBD1	CASSQTRDRDHGYTF
TRBV27	TRBJ2-1	TRBD1	CASSSLVGQGTNEQFF
TRBV27	TRBJ2-1	TRBD2	CASSALGLAEVGEQFF
TRBV7-9	TRBJ1-2	NA	CASSLENYGYTF
TRBV27	TRBJ1-6	NA	CASNFGGARGSPLHF
TRBV5-8	TRBJ2-7	NA	CASSQGKGLNYEQYF
TRBV7-9	TRBJ2-2	TRBD1	CASSSPTGGTGELFF
TRBV7-3	TRBJ1-4	NA	CASSLRGGANEKLFF
TRBV27	TRBJ2-1	NA	CASSLGVPQVNEQFF
TRBV5-5	TRBJ2-1	NA	CASSLLLIGEQFF
TRBV5-4	TRBJ2-5	NA	CASSAEGETQYF
TRBV6-1	TRBJ1-1	NA	CASSEYKGGWDTEAFF
TRBV27	TRBJ2-3	NA	CASSLGGAQYF
TRBV9	TRBJ1-1	NA	CASSEPRQGGTEAFF
TRBV6-5	TRBJ2-2	TRBD2	CASSYVAGEETGELFF
TRBV9	TRBJ2-7	TRBD2	CASSPTSGNTYEQYF
TRBV7-9	TRBJ2-7	NA	CASSLLSGAEQYF
TRBV7-9	TRBJ2-2	NA	CASSLVGVNTGELFF
TRBV5-6	TRBJ1-2	NA	CASSPTRGSTFHGYTF
TRBV9	TRBJ2-1	TRBD2	CASSVEGRAVNEQFF
TRBV5-1	TRBJ2-7	NA	CASSPPRQTAYEQYF
TRBV11-2	TRBJ2-7	NA	CASSLVASLKGVDEQYF
TRBV7-9	TRBJ2-7	NA	CASSDRIYEQYF
TRBV7-2	TRBJ1-5	NA	CASSLNSNQPQHF
TRBV10-3	TRBJ2-1	NA	CAISESIAEQYNEQFF
TRBV30	TRBJ1-1	NA	CGPIPGGGNTEAFF
TRBV7-3	TRBJ2-7	NA	CASSPGSGSYEQYF
TRBV5-1	TRBJ1-1	NA	CASSPRGSTEAFF
TRBV7-6	TRBJ2-7	TRBD2	CASSSPGTIPPHEQYF
TRBV7-9	TRBJ2-2	NA	CASGPLSAGELFF
TRBV7-2	TRBJ2-7	NA	CASSLSGSYEQYF
TRBV13	TRBJ2-5	TRBD1	CASSPTEGAVEETQYF